The present TCR beta chain was sequenced within a study of blood T cell repertoires in COVID-19. Study-wide background: Collection of acute and convalescent COVID-19 samples took place in the United States, Italy and Spain. T cells, B-cell-depleted T cells, or PBMCs provided the cDNA or gDNA that served as material.

Sequencing was performed with immunoSEQ multiplex PCR; in TCRdb, only in-frame clones are kept and a portion is missing. The sample gives about 310,000 clones, roughly 90% of which show up once; 9.5% is in the top ten. Trimming took 6 bases from V and 4 from J; bases not matched to a gene: 1. The CDR3 extends over 12 amino acids. This chain joins TRBV12-3 or TRBV12-4 and TRBJ1-2; 8 bases match TRBD1. The sample consisted of PBMCs or T cells enriched from blood (not recorded which). This clonotype originated in a woman in her 40s who had recovered from COVID-19. CDR3 region: CASRGTGYGYTF. DNA of the CDR3: TGTGCCAGCAGAGGGACAGGCTATGGCTACACCTTC.